This T cell receptor (beta chain) derives from a study of cytomegalovirus exposure and HLA in healthy donors. The PCR contained 60 Vbeta and 13 Jbeta primers. The repertoire was sequenced with immunoSEQ multiplex PCR; TCRdb's copy has only in-frame clones and lacks some. This table has 140,000 to 150,000 clones, 70% to 85% appearing once. Germline CDR1 SEHNR, CDR2 FQNEAQ (reference sequence). The CDR3 contains 13 residues. Overall study results and limits: There were some V segments, including TRBV6-2 and TRBV6-3, excluded as indistinguishable. A later analysis associated approximately 17,000 TCR beta sequences with HLA alleles at a 0.05 false discovery rate.

About this clone itself: Its antigen is unknown. The junction departs from the called germline gene at one end, perhaps through a read error.

The sequenced sample consisted of PBMCs. The sequence was collected from a middle-aged man in good health and CMV-seronegative. The gene calls are TRBV7-9 and TRBJ1-2; a weak D match, TRBD1 (5 bases). The CDR3 nucleotides read TGTTCCAGCAGCTTAAATCTAGGGGATGGCTACACCTTC. Its translation is CSSSLNLGDGYTF.